This is a list of T cell receptor beta chains from one sample in a study of T cells in Graves' hyperthyroidism and ophthalmopathy. TCRdb re-analysed the multiplex PCR reads in MiXCR, keeping a single row per CDR3 protein. Of about half a million distinct CDR3 sequences listed, around 20% were seen once; the top ten hold around 27%. The sample taken for sequencing was blood. The receptor source for this set is a man between 18 and 35 years old with Graves' hyperthyroidism. Each CDR3 is given with its conserved first and last residue. Fields, in order: J gene, V gene, clone size, D gene, CDR3 protein, CDR3 DNA. D genes are given only for firm matches. The size of a clone is reported for some rows only, either as once, few or many, or as a class for expanded clones.

J gene: TRBJ1-5; V gene: TRBV12-3/TRBV12-4; clone size: many; D gene: NA; CDR3 protein: CASSHLSAGSAQHF; CDR3 DNA: TGTGCCAGCAGTCATCTTAGCGCCGGCTCAGCCCAGCATTTT
J gene: TRBJ2-2; V gene: TRBV20-1; clone size: many; D gene: NA; CDR3 protein: CSAKGRVDTGELFF; CDR3 DNA: TGCAGTGCTAAAGGCAGGGTTGACACCGGGGAGCTGTTTTTT
J gene: TRBJ1-1; V gene: TRBV9; clone size: few; D gene: NA; CDR3 protein: CASSLGTLGAEAFF; CDR3 DNA: TGTGCCAGCAGCTTAGGGACCTTAGGCGCTGAAGCTTTCTTT
J gene: TRBJ1-2; V gene: TRBV24-1; clone size: few; D gene: NA; CDR3 protein: CATGGHDYGYTF; CDR3 DNA: TGTGCCACCGGGGGTCACGACTATGGCTACACCTTC
J gene: TRBJ2-2; V gene: TRBV18; clone size: NA; D gene: NA; CDR3 protein: CASSRPGQNTGELFF; CDR3 DNA: TGTGCCAGCTCGCGTCCGGGACAGAACACCGGGGAGCTGTTTTTT
J gene: TRBJ2-6; V gene: TRBV6-5; clone size: many; D gene: NA; CDR3 protein: CASSYGNSGANVLTF; CDR3 DNA: TGTGCCAGCAGTTACGGCAACTCTGGGGCCAACGTCCTGACTTTC
J gene: TRBJ1-2; V gene: TRBV6-1; clone size: many; D gene: NA; CDR3 protein: CASSQGGRPDYGYTF; CDR3 DNA: TGTGCCAGCAGTCAAGGAGGCAGACCCGACTATGGCTACACCTTC
J gene: TRBJ2-5; V gene: TRBV12-3/TRBV12-4; clone size: few; D gene: NA; CDR3 protein: CASSRTAGGSQYF; CDR3 DNA: TGTGCCAGCAGCCGGACGGCAGGGGGGTCCCAGTACTTC
J gene: TRBJ1-2; V gene: TRBV2; clone size: many; D gene: NA; CDR3 protein: CASAADGYTF; CDR3 DNA: TGTGCCAGCGCGGCTGACGGCTACACCTTC
J gene: TRBJ2-5; V gene: TRBV6-1; clone size: many; D gene: TRBD1; CDR3 protein: CASSRQGFAETQYF; CDR3 DNA: TGTGCCAGCAGCCGACAGGGGTTCGCGGAGACCCAGTACTTC
J gene: TRBJ2-7; V gene: TRBV10-3; clone size: many; D gene: TRBD2; CDR3 protein: CAISAAGLAVNSYEQYF; CDR3 DNA: TGTGCCATCAGTGCAGCGGGACTAGCGGTGAACTCCTACGAGCAGTACTTC
J gene: TRBJ1-5; V gene: TRBV15; clone size: many; D gene: NA; CDR3 protein: CATSRGGDQPQHF; CDR3 DNA: TGTGCCACCAGCAGAGGGGGCGACCAGCCCCAGCATTTT
J gene: TRBJ2-7; V gene: TRBV28; clone size: NA; D gene: NA; CDR3 protein: CASSVRGLALGVEQYF; CDR3 DNA: TGTGCCAGCAGTGTGCGAGGGCTAGCGCTTGGGGTGGAGCAGTACTTC
J gene: TRBJ2-4; V gene: TRBV11-2; clone size: many; D gene: TRBD1; CDR3 protein: CASTEGQGARENIQYF; CDR3 DNA: TGTGCCAGCACCGAGGGGCAGGGGGCTCGGGAAAACATTCAGTACTTC
J gene: TRBJ1-2; V gene: TRBV12-3/TRBV12-4; clone size: many; D gene: NA; CDR3 protein: CASSRDGLYYGYTF; CDR3 DNA: TGTGCCAGCAGTAGGGACGGACTATACTATGGCTACACCTTC
J gene: TRBJ2-2; V gene: TRBV6-5; clone size: NA; D gene: TRBD1; CDR3 protein: CASGHRGTNTGELFF; CDR3 DNA: TGTGCCAGCGGTCACAGGGGAACGAACACCGGGGAGCTGTTTTTT
J gene: TRBJ2-5; V gene: TRBV6-5; clone size: NA; D gene: NA; CDR3 protein: CASTFQGSQETQYF; CDR3 DNA: TGTGCCAGCACGTTCCAGGGGTCACAAGAGACCCAGTACTTC
J gene: TRBJ2-2; V gene: TRBV5-1; clone size: NA; D gene: NA; CDR3 protein: CASSLDPSHGELFF; CDR3 DNA: TGCGCCAGCAGCTTGGACCCCTCACACGGGGAGCTGTTTTTT